This T cell receptor beta chain was retrieved from a study of OX40 agonist ivuxolimab in advanced cancers. Profiled with immunoSEQ multiplex PCR; TCRdb holds only in-frame clones, not every one. The top ten hold over 0.4% of the sample, which has more than 70,000 clones, about 84% seen once. Germline lookup yields CDR1 SGHRS and CDR2 YFSETQ. The CDR3 extends over 16 amino acids. V lost 0 bases and J 7 bases, leaving 19 bases between the germline ends. This clone showed up just once. The receptor was isolated from an adult with an advanced solid tumor such as melanoma, head and neck, liver or kidney cancer. The V call is TRBV5-1, the J call TRBJ2-5, with D perhaps assigned TRBD1 or TRBD2 (5 bases each). The sample was CD4+ or CD8+ T cells sorted from blood, taken in a trial of the OX40 agonist ivuxolimab. The CDR3 spells CASSLEVGTSGGTQYF. CDR3 nucleotide sequence: TGCGCCAGCAGCTTGGAGGTCGGGACCTCTGGGGGGACCCAGTACTTC.